This T cell receptor beta chain was identified in a study of blood T cells in healthy people across ages. Sample-barcoded 5' priming and a J-beta primer mix drove a second PCR of 7 to 11 cycles. TCRdb analysed the 5' RACE reads with MiXCR anew, one entry per CDR3 protein. The sample includes around 670,000 distinct CDR3 sequences, approximately 30% of them seen just once. Researchers report isolating at least 6 million PBMCs per sample. This clonotype was counted at least ten times. The sequence derives from a woman at least 80 years old in good health. The source material was blood.

CDR3 sequence: CASRGQGASGANVLTF. CDR3 DNA: TGTGCCAGCAGGGGACAGGGGGCAAGTGGGGCCAACGTCCTGACTTTC. The chain couples TRBV12-3 or TRBV12-4 to TRBJ2-6; 12 nucleotides agree with TRBD1. There are 16 residues in the CDR3. Losses at the gene ends were 6 bases for V and 3 bases for J; bases not matched to a gene: 3.